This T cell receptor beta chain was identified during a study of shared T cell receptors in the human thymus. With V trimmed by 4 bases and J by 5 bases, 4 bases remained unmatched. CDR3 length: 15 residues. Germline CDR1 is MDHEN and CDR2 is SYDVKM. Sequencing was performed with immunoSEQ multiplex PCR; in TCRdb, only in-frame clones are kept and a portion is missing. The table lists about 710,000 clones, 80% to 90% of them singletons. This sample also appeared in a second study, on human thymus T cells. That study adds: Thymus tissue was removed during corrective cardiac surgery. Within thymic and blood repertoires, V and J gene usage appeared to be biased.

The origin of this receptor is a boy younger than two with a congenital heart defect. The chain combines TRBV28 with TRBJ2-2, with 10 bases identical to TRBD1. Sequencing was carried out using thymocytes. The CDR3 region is CASSSRQGATGELFF. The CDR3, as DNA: TGTGCCAGCAGTTCCCGACAGGGGGCGACCGGGGAGCTGTTTTTT.